A selection of T cell receptor beta chains follows, all from one sample in a study of T cell responses to AZD1222 COVID-19 vaccine. TCRdb's copy holds only in-frame clones and misses some; the assay was immunoSEQ multiplex PCR. The sample yields fewer than 180,000 clones, around 90% seen once. Material: peripheral blood, obtained 28 days after the second AZD1222 dose. These receptors were taken from an adult who received the AZD1222 COVID-19 vaccine. CDR3s include the opening cysteine and the closing phenylalanine or tryptophan. The order of the fields is D gene, V gene, clone size, CDR3 protein. The D gene is left open where the match is weak. Size values are once, few and many counts, or a class for expanded clones, and some rows have none.

TRBD1,TRBV6-5,once,CASSNRDSNQPQHF
TRBD2,TRBV3-1/TRBV3-2,.,CASSQGGLAGGGETQYF
.,TRBV6-1,.,CASSEVGREQYF
.,TRBV18,.,CASSPLYRTASSGNTIYF
.,TRBV7-6,.,CASSSDRGLNTEAFF
TRBD1,TRBV7-2,.,CASSFGQGAYNEQFF
TRBD1,TRBV29-1,.,CSPQPRAGGGGYTF
.,TRBV7-9,once,CASSKAVTGSEKLFF
.,TRBV2,.,CASSEAAEQFF
TRBD1,TRBV4-1,.,CASSQVGQGHLGYTF
.,TRBV27,.,CASRTRGADPDYGYTF
.,TRBV28,.,CASRTAYGYTF
.,TRBV5-1,once,CASSLGGPVTYEQFF
.,TRBV5-6,.,CASSYTGTPRDEQYF
TRBD1,TRBV7-6,.,CASSSWTGGLYGYTF
TRBD1,TRBV13,.,CASSRDRGSYEQYF
TRBD1,TRBV27,.,CASSPTGADSYEQYF
.,TRBV6-5,.,CASCRATPEYNEQFF
.,TRBV20-1,.,CSTYLNTEAFF
TRBD2,TRBV15,.,CATSRLAGGNNEQFF
TRBD2,TRBV11-3,.,CASSLTSGSSYNEQFF
.,TRBV24-1,.,CATSDGPGGATTYNEQFF
TRBD1,TRBV5-1,.,CASSRLQGAEGYTF
TRBD1,TRBV6-5,.,CASSYGQEHYEQYF
.,TRBV6-2/TRBV6-3,.,CASSYKVTQYF
TRBD1,TRBV28,once,CASSGTGVKYF
.,TRBV7-7,once,CASSLASDNEQFF
.,TRBV19,.,CASSIRGTYGYTF
.,TRBV5-5,.,CASSLAALNTEAFF
.,TRBV12-3/TRBV12-4,.,CASSPILWNEQFF
TRBD2,TRBV7-8,once,CASSLPRLTSGYTGELFF
TRBD2,TRBV20-1,.,CSASGGLGSGANVLTF
.,TRBV5-6,.,CASSSLVGLLSGELFF
.,TRBV28,once,CASSLPGNYGYTF
TRBD2,TRBV6-5,.,CASSYSGSGRRHEQFF
.,TRBV6-5,.,CASSLSEYEQYF
TRBD2,TRBV10-3,few,CAISEEIGTSGRKSSYEQYF
.,TRBV28,.,CASSTPTGNYGYTF
.,TRBV5-4,.,CASSFSRTANNSPLHF
.,TRBV2,.,CASSEWGSHYGYTF
.,TRBV11-2,.,CASSLSPLSSYNEQFF
TRBD1,TRBV29-1,few,CSAWDRANTEAFF
.,TRBV7-8,.,CASQDRNQPQHF
.,TRBV10-1,.,CASSDARSGNTIYF
TRBD1,TRBV27,.,CASSLDLTGGRTEAFF
.,TRBV6-1,.,CASSEIFRGSTEAFF
.,TRBV24-1,.,CATSDHVRPDTQYF
TRBD1,TRBV27,once,CASSVGTGGGYEQYF
.,TRBV7-9,.,CASSLGGQGNTEAFF